This T cell receptor (beta chain) derives from a study of shared clonotypes between healthy human individuals (TCRdb year 2020). As for the study more broadly: A couple of women and three men aged 18 to 49 years were included in the cohort. For each donor, CD4 naive and CD4 memory were each given three plates, CD8 naive was given two plates, and CD8 memory was given one plate. To estimate repertoire size and how much clonotypes are shared between individuals, the study performed deep sequencing of blood TCR repertoires from five healthy adults. Libraries were prepared and TCR repertoires were sequenced by different laboratories using diverse techniques, in order to increase sequencing depth and limit assay-specific biases. Leukapheresis yielded between about 0.94 and 8.9 billion PBMCs per donor.

Using the deep immunoSEQ assay, multiplex PCR amplified TCR CDR3 regions from genomic DNA. Genomic DNA extracted from each cell subset was distributed evenly over all wells of several immunoSEQ 96-well plates, and each plate served as one replicate. For sorted subsets, 150 to 250 ng genomic DNA, equal to 25,000 to 35,000 T cell genomes, was loaded into each replicate PCR. The purified libraries were quantified using a Qubit 3.0 fluorometer, sized with a Bioanalyzer 2100, and then quantified again using the KAPA Library Quantification kit. Every immunoSEQ 96-well plate was sequenced on a dedicated single-read 150-cycle Illumina NextSeq 550 flow cell. Under the source paper's analysis protocol: Because only junctional sequences without quality scores were contained in the immunoSEQ output, filtering matching that applied to full-length reads could not be performed. To assign V/J genes and CDR3, sequences were annotated against IMGT germline references using PyIR, a Python wrapper for IgBLAST v1.9. Reads were filtered out if the reads had weak V/J assignments (E-value above 1e-6), no CDR3, stop codons, out-of-frame junctions, or ambiguous translated residues. V3J clonotypes were defined as sequences sharing an identical inferred V gene, J gene, and CDR3 amino acid sequence. Percentage overlap between repertoires was calculated by dividing the number of shared unique clonotypes by the size of the smaller repertoire. RTK rarefaction, the Chao1 estimator, and Recon v2.1 estimates of unobserved clonotypes were used to assess repertoire richness. OLGA was used to compute generation probabilities for all TCRbeta clonotypes that the gDNA method yielded from four donors. TCRdb's version of the immuneACCESS table is confined to in-frame rearrangements and falls short of the full clone set. An unresolved V gene accounts for under half of the shortfall where checked; the remainder is of unknown origin. The D gene and trimming were derived from the DNA, and the V and J assignments and clone size from that table. The sample has roughly 2,500,000 clones on record, 93% of them singletons. The ten largest account for 0.36% of the sample.

Concerning this clone: The antigen this receptor binds is unknown. No much larger clone is present one base from it, and per-base qualities are unavailable.

The donors were healthy, HIV-negative adults who had no recently reported acute infections or vaccinations. Only Caucasian adults living in Nashville, Tennessee, USA were represented among the donors. Magnetic negative selection was used to enrich CD4+ T cells, after which naive cells were positively selected on CD45RA and the negative fraction became the memory subset. Blood was obtained by leukapheresis, after which PBMCs were separated by Ficoll-Histopaque density gradient centrifugation and cryopreserved in liquid nitrogen vapor phase. Purity and quantity of every magnetically sorted T cell population were checked by analytical flow cytometry. Each sorted fraction had its genomic DNA isolated and then quantified by UV absorbance on a Nanodrop 2000c. Reading from cysteine to phenylalanine, the CDR3 counts 16 amino acids. The entry retains the CDR3 DNA only, 48 bases that are in frame from base 1. Trimming at the junction amounts to 1 base on V and 0 bases on J, and the germline ends lie 9 bases apart. The germline V gene yields MDHEN for CDR1 and SYDVKM for CDR2.

General conclusions and limits of the study: Because the study included only a small number of donors, the genetic and exposure-history diversity represented was limited. Pairwise subsampling indicated that sequencing depth was expected to affect the degree of clonotype sharing among donors. Naive subsets generally had larger estimated clonotype richness than memory subsets did. Only blood was sampled, and tissue TCR repertoires likely differ from those in blood. Even with the large sequencing depth, rarefaction of the sorted-subset datasets indicated that sequencing was incomplete. Across a few donors, approximately 4.9% of naive CD4, more than 3% of naive CD8, 2.3% of memory CD4, and around 0.4% of memory CD8 clonotypes were shared. Compared with non-shared clonotypes, clonotypes shared by all four sorted-subset donors had higher generation probabilities.

Input material: naive CD4+ T cells from PBMCs. Explained via the paper, the cell subset or site label denotes: CD45RA+ positively selected. In this chain, TRBV28 is recombined with TRBJ1-4, with no D gene named confidently. This receptor was identified in a man younger than 35 in good health. Some clones in this sample may be carry-over from other donors' samples. CDR3 region: CASSLSPGATNEKLFF. The sequenced DNA: TGTGCCAGCAGTTTATCCCCGGGTGCAACTAATGAAAAACTGTTTTTT.